This is a list of T cell receptor beta chains from one sample in a study of T cells in Graves' hyperthyroidism and ophthalmopathy. TCRdb fed the multiplex PCR reads into MiXCR, producing one record per CDR3 protein. The table includes hundreds of thousands of distinct CDR3 sequences, almost 25% detected once. Sequenced sample: blood. The source is a woman aged 40 to 50 with Graves' ophthalmopathy. The CDR3 runs from the conserved cysteine through the conserved F or W. A D gene is named only where the DNA matches it firmly. Size is stated for part of the rows, as once, few or many counts, or as a class when the clone is expanded.

v_gene	d_gene	j_gene	abundance	CDR3aa	CDR3nt
TRBV28	-	TRBJ2-7	many	CASSSLRYEQYF	TGTGCCAGCAGTTCCCTCAGGTACGAGCAGTACTTC
TRBV7-2	-	TRBJ1-1	once	CASSIYRDTEAFF	TGTGCCAGCAGCATTTATCGGGACACTGAAGCTTTCTTT
TRBV7-2	-	TRBJ2-7	many	CASSLGWFPYEQYF	TGTGCCAGCAGCTTAGGGTGGTTCCCCTACGAGCAGTACTTC
TRBV11-2	-	TRBJ1-2	many	CASSSRPGLHLYGYTF	TGTGCCAGCAGCTCAAGACCGGGACTACACCTTTATGGCTACACCTTC
TRBV29-1	-	TRBJ2-5	many	CSVGPGETQYF	TGCAGCGTTGGGCCCGGAGAGACCCAGTACTTC
TRBV6-5	-	TRBJ1-2	many	CASSYHTFGGNGYGYTF	TGTGCCAGCAGTTACCATACCTTCGGGGGGAATGGCTATGGCTACACCTTC
TRBV6-1	TRBD2	TRBJ2-5	-	CASNPRLAGVETQYF	TGTGCCAGCAACCCGAGACTAGCGGGAGTGGAGACCCAGTACTTC
TRBV5-1	-	TRBJ2-7	many	CASSPASGLAYEQYF	TGCGCCAGCAGCCCAGCGAGCGGGCTAGCCTACGAGCAGTACTTC
TRBV6-5	-	TRBJ1-5	once	CASSYAVAQPQHF	TGTGCCAGCAGTTACGCGGTGGCTCAGCCCCAGCATTTT
TRBV6-2/TRBV6-3	TRBD1	TRBJ1-3	many	CASSYSTRDRVGNTIYF	TGTGCCAGCAGTTACTCGACGCGGGACAGGGTTGGAAACACCATATATTTT
TRBV28	-	TRBJ1-5	many	CASSSPGINFSNQPQHF	TGTGCCAGCAGTAGTCCAGGGATTAACTTTAGCAATCAGCCCCAGCATTTT
TRBV3-1	-	TRBJ2-7	-	CAAPGQKSPGQYF	TGTGCCGCCCCGGGACAAAAATCTCCGGGGCAGTACTTC
TRBV10-3	-	TRBJ2-3	-	CAISGDSTDTQYF	TGTGCCATCAGTGGGGACAGCACAGATACGCAGTATTTT
TRBV7-6	-	TRBJ1-1	many	CASSSGGPNTEAFF	TGTGCCAGCAGCTCCGGCGGGCCGAACACTGAAGCTTTCTTT
TRBV6-1	TRBD1	TRBJ1-2	-	CASGDRGRVYGYTF	TGTGCCAGCGGAGACAGGGGCCGAGTCTATGGCTACACCTTC
TRBV2	-	TRBJ2-7	few	CASTKSSYEQYF	TGTGCCAGCACTAAGTCCTCCTACGAGCAGTACTTC
TRBV20-1	TRBD1	TRBJ2-7	many	CSARVSADRGNEQYF	TGCAGTGCTAGAGTTAGCGCAGACAGGGGCAACGAGCAGTACTTC
TRBV27	TRBD1	TRBJ2-7	many	CASSLLTQGTAYEQYF	TGTGCCAGCAGTTTATTGACACAGGGGACAGCGTACGAGCAGTACTTC
TRBV12-3/TRBV12-4	TRBD2	TRBJ2-6	-	CASSSGGGPGANVLTF	TGTGCCAGCAGTTCCGGGGGAGGGCCTGGGGCCAACGTCCTGACTTTC
TRBV28	-	TRBJ2-7	-	CASSSARYEQYF	TGTGCCAGCAGTTCCGCTCGCTACGAGCAGTACTTC
TRBV28	TRBD1	TRBJ1-2	-	CASSPVDRGPYGYTF	TGTGCCAGCAGTCCCGTCGACAGGGGACCCTATGGCTACACCTTC
TRBV6-1	-	TRBJ1-1	many	CATLTRGYTEAFF	TGTGCCACCCTCACAAGGGGGTACACTGAAGCTTTCTTT
TRBV28	-	TRBJ2-7	many	CASEDSEGEQYF	TGTGCCAGCGAGGACAGTGAGGGTGAGCAGTACTTC
TRBV24-1	-	TRBJ2-6	many	CATSGGGSFGANVLTF	TGTGCCACCAGTGGGGGTGGCTCGTTCGGGGCCAACGTCCTGACTTTC
TRBV20-1	-	TRBJ2-3	-	CSARVSKLDTQYF	TGCAGTGCTAGGGTCAGCAAGTTGGATACGCAGTATTTT
TRBV7-2	-	TRBJ2-2	-	CASSLAQGDTGELFF	TGTGCCAGCAGCTTAGCACAGGGAGACACCGGGGAGCTGTTTTTT
TRBV6-4	-	TRBJ2-5	-	CASHRERDQETQYF	TGTGCCTCCCACCGGGAGCGGGACCAAGAGACCCAGTACTTC
TRBV7-6	TRBD2	TRBJ2-7	many	CASRRLAGDGEQYF	TGTGCCAGCAGGAGACTAGCGGGAGACGGCGAGCAGTACTTC
TRBV12-3/TRBV12-4	TRBD2	TRBJ2-7	many	CASSFESGSSYEQYF	TGTGCCAGCAGTTTCGAAAGCGGGAGTAGCTACGAGCAGTACTTC
TRBV6-2/TRBV6-3	-	TRBJ2-7	many	CASSWAQSLAKQQYF	TGTGCCAGCAGCTGGGCCCAGTCCCTGGCTAAACAGCAGTACTTC
TRBV20-1	-	TRBJ1-5	many	CSARVGQPQHF	TGCAGTGCTAGAGTGGGTCAGCCCCAGCATTTT
TRBV6-5	-	TRBJ2-5	-	CASSYGGNGAETQYF	TGTGCCAGCAGTTACGGGGGAAACGGGGCCGAGACCCAGTACTTC
TRBV2	TRBD1	TRBJ2-7	many	CAGRDSTYEQYF	TGTGCCGGACGGGACAGCACCTACGAGCAGTACTTC
TRBV12-3/TRBV12-4	TRBD1	TRBJ2-2	many	CASRRTGLTGELFF	TGTGCCAGCAGGAGGACAGGGCTTACCGGGGAGCTGTTTTTT
TRBV20-1	-	TRBJ1-1	-	CSARGGVRNTEAFF	TGCAGTGCTAGGGGGGGGGTCCGTAACACTGAAGCTTTCTTT
TRBV19	-	TRBJ2-2	many	CASSMTVVPTGELFF	TGTGCCAGTAGTATGACCGTTGTTCCCACCGGGGAGCTGTTTTTT
TRBV10-3	-	TRBJ1-5	many	CAISEAQGGQPQHF	TGTGCCATCAGTGAGGCCCAGGGAGGCCAGCCCCAGCATTTT
TRBV28	-	TRBJ1-5	-	CASQPQHF	TGTGCCAGCCAGCCCCAGCATTTT
TRBV5-5	-	TRBJ2-7	few	CASSFPGGSEQYF	TGTGCCAGCAGCTTTCCCGGGGGTTCCGAGCAGTACTTC
TRBV28	-	TRBJ2-2	many	CASSLEAGELFF	TGTGCCAGCAGTTTGGAAGCGGGGGAGCTGTTTTTT
TRBV12-3/TRBV12-4	-	TRBJ1-1	many	CASSLFFGGTEAFF	TGTGCCAGCAGTTTATTTTTTGGAGGGACTGAAGCTTTCTTT
TRBV6-4	TRBD1	TRBJ2-7	many	CASSRPRGQGRKADEQYF	TGTGCCAGCAGTAGACCTCGTGGACAGGGACGTAAGGCGGACGAGCAGTACTTC
TRBV5-1	-	TRBJ1-5	many	CASSMDGNQPQHF	TGCGCCAGCAGCATGGACGGGAACCAGCCCCAGCATTTT
TRBV5-1	-	TRBJ1-1	many	CASSFSPPNTEAFF	TGCGCCAGCAGCTTCTCCCCACCGAACACTGAAGCTTTCTTT
TRBV29-1	-	TRBJ2-2	many	CSVSRPMNTGELFF	TGCAGCGTTTCGAGACCTATGAACACCGGGGAGCTGTTTTTT
TRBV5-1	-	TRBJ1-2	-	CASSFSRGEYGYTF	TGCGCCAGCAGCTTCAGCAGGGGAGAGTATGGCTACACCTTC
TRBV4-2	-	TRBJ2-7	many	CASSQGRGSSYEQYF	TGTGCCAGCAGCCAAGGTCGGGGCTCATCCTACGAGCAGTACTTC
TRBV28	TRBD1	TRBJ2-7	many	CASRSGTGYYEQYF	TGTGCCAGCAGATCCGGGACAGGCTATTACGAGCAGTACTTC
TRBV11-3	-	TRBJ2-7	-	CASSSGSPPYEQYF	TGTGCCAGCAGCTCCGGGAGTCCCCCCTACGAGCAGTACTTC
TRBV19	-	TRBJ1-2	many	CASSIRGSYGYTF	TGTGCCAGTAGCATCCGGGGGTCCTATGGCTACACCTTC
TRBV27	-	TRBJ1-2	many	CASSFYPRGGGYTF	TGTGCCAGCAGTTTTTACCCCCGAGGGGGAGGCTACACCTTC
TRBV20-1	-	TRBJ2-5	few	CSARDPRETETQYF	TGCAGTGCTAGAGATCCTCGGGAGACAGAGACCCAGTACTTC